The 29 T cell receptor beta chains in this list originate from one sample, sequenced in a study of cytomegalovirus exposure and HLA in healthy donors. The PCR was carried out with 60 Vbeta primers and 13 Jbeta primers. Sequencing was performed with immunoSEQ multiplex PCR; in TCRdb, only in-frame clones are kept and a portion is missing. In the table there are about 130,000 clones, roughly 80% of which are singletons. The sequencing input was PBMCs. These receptors came from a man between 25 and 39 years old in good health and CMV-seronegative.

This rearrangement joins TRBV7-6 to TRBJ2-3, with D maybe TRBD2 (6 bases). The length of the CDR3 is 14 residues. Germline V gives CDR1 SGHVS, CDR2 FNYEAQ. The V and J ends lost 3 bases and 3 bases respectively, with 10 bases between them. CDR3 coding DNA: TGTGCCAGCAGCTTGGGGGGACTGACAGATACGCAGTATTTT. This gives the protein CASSLGGLTDTQYF.

V is TRBV5-6 and J is TRBJ2-3; D is perhaps TRBD1 (5 bases). CDR3 size: 16 residues. Germline V gene lookup returns CDR1 SGHDT and CDR2 YYEEEE. The V and J ends lost 4 bases and 1 base respectively, with 16 bases between them. CDR3 DNA: TGTGCCAGCAGCCACCTAAGGGGCGCCGGCACAGATACGCAGTATTTT. Encoded protein: CASSHLRGAGTDTQYF.

The V gene is TRBV10-3, the J gene TRBJ1-1; a weak D match, TRBD1 (5 bases). Looked up from germline, CDR1 is ENHRY and CDR2 is SYGVKD. V was cut by 6 bases and J by 4 bases, with 15 bases left in between. The length of the CDR3 is 14 residues. CDR3 region: CAISGRLQGTEAFF. The CDR3 coding sequence is TGTGCCATCAGCGGGAGACTCCAGGGCACTGAAGCTTTCTTT.

For this clone: Other DNA sequences from this sample encode an identical CDR3 as well. The chain uses TRBV7-2 and TRBJ1-3; D is unclear. Trimming stripped 3 bases from V and 0 bases from J, with 6 bases between. The CDR3 is 14 residues long. CDR1 is SGHTA and CDR2 is FQGNSA in the germline V gene. The CDR3 coding sequence is TGTGCCAGCAGCTTCGCCGGCTCTGGAAACACCATATATTTT. Amino acid sequence: CASSFAGSGNTIYF.

The rearrangement links TRBV28 to TRBJ2-7, with D unclear. V was pared by 6 bases and J by 2 bases, with 17 bases between. Germline assignment: CDR1 MDHEN and CDR2 SYDVKM. CDR3 size: 15 residues. CDR3 sequence: CASSFSPGSAYEQYF. The CDR3 nucleotides read TGTGCCAGCAGCTTTTCCCCGGGTTCTGCCTACGAGCAGTACTTC. Using reference TRBV28 and TRBJ2-7 for the parts outside the CDR3, the full variable domain is DVKVTQSSRYLVKRTGEKVFLECVQDMDHENMFWYRQDPGLGLRLIYFSYDVKMKEKGDIPEGYSVSREKKERFSLILESASTNQTSMYLCASSFSPGSAYEQYFGPGTRLTVT.

The rearrangement uses TRBV11-2 and TRBJ2-2, with TRBD2 matching over 12 bases. V lost 5 bases, J lost 6 bases, and 4 bases stayed unmatched. Germline V gene lookup returns CDR1 SGHAT and CDR2 FQNNGV. The CDR3 is 15 amino acids. The CDR3 reads CASSILAGGAGELFF. For the CDR3, the DNA is TGTGCCAGCAGCATCCTAGCGGGGGGGGCCGGGGAGCTGTTTTTT.

The chain couples TRBV27 to TRBJ2-5; D may be TRBD2 (6 bases). Trimming removed 1 base from V and 5 bases from J, with 11 bases in between. CDR3 length: 14 residues. The germline CDR1 and CDR2 sequences are MNHEY and SMNVEV (reference sequence). CDR3 sequence (DNA): TGTGCCAGCAGTTTATACGCCGGGGGTGAGACCCAGTACTTC. Amino acids: CASSLYAGGETQYF.

Comment on this clone: An end of the junction differs from the germline gene, which may be a read error. V is TRBV9 and J is TRBJ1-5; D may be TRBD1 (5 bases). This CDR3 contains 15 residues. Germline loops: CDR1 SGDLS, CDR2 YYNGEE. The CDR3 DNA is TGTACCAGCAGCAAACAGGTGGGGAAAAATCAGCCCCAGCATTTT. It is translated as CTSSKQVGKNQPQHF.

The rearrangement uses TRBV19 and TRBJ1-4; TRBD1 is a possible D gene (6 bases). The CDR3 has 13 amino acids. Between the trimmed V and J ends, which lost 4 bases and 5 bases, there was a span of 8 bases. Germline CDR1 LNHDA, CDR2 SQIVND (reference sequence). CDR3 region: CASSTGTNEKLFF. The CDR3 DNA sequence: TGTGCCAGTAGTACCGGGACAAATGAAAAACTGTTTTTT.

This chain connects TRBV5-8 to TRBJ2-1; TRBD2 is a possible D gene (5 bases). V lost 4 bases, J lost 9 bases, and 14 bases lay in between. CDR1 SGHTS and CDR2 YDEGEE come from the germline V gene. This CDR3 is built from 13 residues. The CDR3 spells CASSVDYSSEQFF. The CDR3 coding sequence is TGTGCCAGCAGCGTCGACTATTCCAGTGAGCAGTTCTTC.

The genes are TRBV7-6 and TRBJ1-5; 8 bases map to TRBD1. Germline-derived CDR1 and CDR2 are SGHVS and FNYEAQ. There are 17 residues in the CDR3. V was clipped by 1 base and J by 2 bases; unmatched bases: 7. The CDR3 bases are TGTGCCAGCAGCTTAGAATCAGGGGGCGCCGGCAATCAGCCCCAGCATTTT. As protein: CASSLESGGAGNQPQHF.

V usage is TRBV4-3 and J usage is TRBJ2-1; D may be TRBD2 (5 bases). Germline assignment: CDR1 LGHNA and CDR2 YSLEER. The CDR3 loop spans 14 amino acids. Trimming removed 0 bases from V and 14 bases from J, with 17 bases in between. CDR3 region: CASSQDVRSRREFF. The CDR3 coding sequence is TGCGCCAGCAGCCAAGATGTGAGGTCGAGGCGGGAGTTCTTC.

The rearrangement joins TRBV10-3 to TRBJ2-1, with 7 bases fitting TRBD1. Germline V gene lookup returns CDR1 ENHRY and CDR2 SYGVKD. The CDR3 consists of 14 residues. Trimming at V came to 7 bases and at J to 4 bases, leaving 7 bases not matched to a gene. The DNA of the CDR3 is TGTGCCATCACTCCGGGACAGATATACAATGAGCAGTTCTTC. Translating it yields CAITPGQIYNEQFF.

The V and J genes are TRBV9 and TRBJ2-3; 7 nucleotides match TRBD2. Germline assignment: CDR1 SGDLS and CDR2 YYNGEE. The CDR3 totals 15 residues. The trim removed 0 bases at V and 3 bases at J, leaving 4 bases unmatched. CDR3 sequence: CASSVVWTSTDTQYF. The CDR3 nucleotides read TGTGCCAGCAGCGTAGTTTGGACTAGTACAGATACGCAGTATTTT.

Written as DNA, the CDR3 is TGTGCCTGGACTCCCGAGTTTGGGGGGGAGCAGCCCCAGCATTTT. Residues: CAWTPEFGGEQPQHF. The chain recombines TRBV30 with TRBJ1-5, with a possible D match to TRBD1 (5 bases). Between the trimmed V and J ends, which lost 4 bases and 7 bases, there was a span of 20 bases. In germline, CDR1 is GTSNPN, CDR2 SVGIG (reference sequence). This CDR3 is built from 15 residues.

This chain connects TRBV5-6 to TRBJ2-3; 10 bases are shared with TRBD1. The CDR3 is 16 amino acids. The V gene end was trimmed by 2 bases and the J gene end by 6 bases; junction bases not matched to a gene: 9. Looked up from germline, CDR1 is SGHDT and CDR2 is YYEEEE. CDR3 sequence reads: CASSLYRQGAPDTQYF. The DNA of the CDR3 is TGTGCCAGCAGCTTATATCGACAGGGGGCTCCGGATACGCAGTATTTT.

The V gene is TRBV28, the J gene TRBJ2-1; TRBD2 aligns across 10 bases. The CDR3 has 17 residues. The germline V gene has CDR1 MDHEN and CDR2 SYDVKM. J lost 1 base, V lost 6 bases, and 9 bases had no gene match. This CDR3 reads CASSSGQGLASYNEQFF. DNA of the CDR3: TGTGCCAGCAGCTCCGGACAGGGACTAGCGTCCTACAATGAGCAGTTCTTC.

The chain joins TRBV7-2 to TRBJ2-5, with 9 bases lining up with TRBD1. V dropped 1 base and J dropped 2; count of bases not matched to a gene: 2. This CDR3 has 15 amino acids. Germline CDR1 reads SGHTA; CDR2 reads FQGNSA. The CDR3 is CASSLGGTGQETQYF. The CDR3 DNA sequence: TGTGCCAGCAGCTTAGGGGGGACAGGGCAAGAGACCCAGTACTTC.

The V gene is TRBV27, the J gene TRBJ2-3; 8 nucleotides align to TRBD2. This CDR3 comprises 16 residues. The V segment lost 8 bases and the J segment 1 base; nucleotides outside the gene matches: 11. The germline CDR1 and CDR2 sequences are MNHEY and SMNVEV (reference sequence). CDR3 bases: TGTGCCAGCGGAGACGAGCGGGAGATCGGCACAGATACGCAGTATTTT. Its protein is CASGDEREIGTDTQYF.

This clone was seen only once. The J gene is TRBJ2-7, the V gene TRBV11-1, with a weak D call TRBD2 (6 bases). This CDR3 has 16 residues. V lost 5 bases and J lost 7, with 24 bases in between. Looked up from germline, CDR1 is SGHAT and CDR2 is FQDESV (reference sequence). CDR3 residues: CASSRQGVGTPGEQYF. The CDR3 coding sequence is TGTGCCAGCAGCCGGCAGGGAGTAGGGACTCCTGGAGAGCAGTACTTC.

V and J are TRBV2 and TRBJ2-2; 8 bases are shared with TRBD1. Germline lookup yields CDR1 SNHLY and CDR2 FYNNEI. The CDR3 loop spans 16 amino acids. The V and J ends lost 5 bases and 0 bases, in that order; junction bases with no gene match: 5. The CDR3 protein is CASSLGQGTNTGELFF. The CDR3 DNA is TGTGCCAGCAGTCTTGGACAGGGAACGAACACCGGGGAGCTGTTTTTT.

This chain connects TRBV18 to TRBJ2-5; 7 nucleotides align to TRBD1. The V and J ends lost 0 bases and 5 bases, in that order; junction bases with no gene match: 3. Germline V gene lookup returns CDR1 KGHSH and CDR2 LQKENI. The CDR3 length is 14 residues. In DNA, the CDR3 is TGTGCCAGCTCACCACCGACAGGGATGGAGACCCAGTACTTC. Residues: CASSPPTGMETQYF.

The gene calls are TRBV11-2 and TRBJ1-2, with D possibly TRBD1 on 5 matching bases. This CDR3 spans 13 amino acids. The germline V and J ends were trimmed by 6 bases and 4 bases, with 12 bases remaining between them. Germline-derived CDR1 and CDR2 are SGHAT and FQNNGV. The CDR3 DNA reads as TGTGCCAGCAGAGAAACCGGGGGCTATGGCTACACCTTC. It encodes CASRETGGYGYTF.

The V and J genes are TRBV19 and TRBJ1-1, with 8 bases matching TRBD1. J lost 5 bases, V lost 4 bases, and 6 bases had no gene match. There are 14 residues in the CDR3. Germline CDR1 LNHDA, CDR2 SQIVND (reference sequence). This chain's CDR3 is CASSRQGAGTEAFF. The CDR3 DNA is TGTGCCAGTAGTAGGCAGGGGGCTGGTACTGAAGCTTTCTTT.

The chain couples TRBV7-2 to TRBJ2-1, with a possible D match to TRBD2 (6 bases). Germline assignment: CDR1 SGHTA and CDR2 FQGNSA. CDR3 length: 14 residues. Between the trimmed V and J ends, which lost 5 bases and 5 bases, there was a span of 13 bases. The CDR3 DNA is TGTGCCAGCAGCACGGGACTTTTAAACAATGAGCAGTTCTTC. As protein: CASSTGLLNNEQFF.

The chain recombines TRBV4-1 with TRBJ1-1, with D possibly being TRBD1 (6 bases). V lost 0 bases to trimming and J lost 0 bases, with 11 bases between them. This CDR3 is 16 amino acids long. Germline V CDR1 and CDR2: MGHRA, YSYEKL. CDR3: CASSQDGGRMNTEAFF. For the CDR3, the DNA is TGCGCCAGCAGCCAAGATGGGGGCCGGATGAACACTGAAGCTTTCTTT.

For the CDR3, the DNA is TGTGCCAGCAGTCCTCAGGGGGAGAGCGAGCAGTACTTC. It yields the protein CASSPQGESEQYF. The J gene is TRBJ2-7, the V gene TRBV27, with 7 bases matching TRBD1. Germline CDR1 and CDR2: MNHEY and SMNVEV (reference sequence). The CDR3 extends over 13 amino acids. The trim removed 5 bases at V and 6 bases at J, leaving 7 bases unmatched.

The chain is built from TRBV5-1 and TRBJ2-3, with 7 bases matching TRBD1. Germline CDR1 is SGHRS and CDR2 is YFSETQ. Trimming took 1 base from V and 3 from J; bases not matched to a gene: 14. The CDR3 contains 18 residues. The CDR3 is CASSLIILGETGTDTQYF. The CDR3 DNA follows: TGCGCCAGCAGCTTGATTATCTTGGGGGAGACAGGGACAGATACGCAGTATTTT.

The chain employs TRBV28 and TRBJ2-1; perhaps TRBD1 as D (7 bases). Germline CDR1 MDHEN, CDR2 SYDVKM. Between the trimmed V and J ends, which lost 10 bases and 0 bases, there was a span of 16 bases. This CDR3 spans 15 amino acids. The CDR3 DNA reads TGTGCCATCCAGGGGGGCGCAAGCTCCTACAATGAGCAGTTCTTC. Protein sequence: CAIQGGASSYNEQFF.